This T cell receptor (beta chain) was observed in a study of blood T cell repertoires in COVID-19. Study information: Samples came from the United States, Italy and Spain, spanning acute and convalescent COVID-19. From T cells, B-cell-depleted T cells, or PBMCs came the material, which was cDNA or gDNA.

Authors' methods: Using reference gene primer amplification, nucleated cell counts were estimated. Using immunoSEQ multiplex PCR, the repertoire was profiled, and TCRdb retains in-frame clones only, with some absent. That table supplies the V and J calls and clone size; D and trimming were determined from the DNA. The sample consists of approximately 250,000 clones, about 86% of them appearing once. The CDR3 runs to 17 residues. With V trimmed by 0 bases and J by 6 bases, 11 bases remained unmatched. The germline CDR1 and CDR2 sequences are LGHNT and FRNRAP. Seattle's enrolled individuals joined amid active infection and were then monitored longitudinally.

Material for sequencing was peripheral blood. The chain uses TRBV12-5 and TRBJ1-5, with 7 bases fitting TRBD1. This sequence originates from a woman aged 70-85 years with COVID-19, enrolled during active disease. The CDR3, as DNA: TGTGCTAGTGGTTTGGTATTAGGTGACAGGGAGATTCAGCCCCAGCATTTT. It translates to CASGLVLGDREIQPQHF.